This entry lists 22 T cell receptor beta chains sequenced from one sample in a study of cytomegalovirus exposure and HLA in healthy donors. Primers for the PCR totalled 60 Vbeta and 13 Jbeta. Assay: immunoSEQ multiplex PCR; the TCRdb copy retains only in-frame clones and omits some. The table includes fewer than 200,000 clones, approximately 79% detected once. The sequenced sample was PBMCs. These TCRs come from a man aged 35-49 years in good health and CMV-seronegative.

This chain connects TRBV10-3 to TRBJ2-7, with 9 positions matching TRBD2. The CDR3 consists of 14 residues. Germline V gene sequence: CDR1 ENHRY, CDR2 SYGVKD. V lost 2 bases to trimming and J lost 2 bases; unmatched junction nucleotides: 1. The CDR3 DNA is TGTGCCATCAGTGAGGCTAGCGGGACCTACGAGCAGTACTTC. Its protein product is CAISEASGTYEQYF.

The genes are TRBV7-9 and TRBJ2-1; no reliable D call. The CDR3 contains 11 residues. Per germline, CDR1 SEHNR and CDR2 FQNEAQ (reference sequence). The ends were cut back, 5 bases at V and 9 bases at J, with 8 bases in the middle. The DNA of the CDR3 is TGTGCCAGCAGCGTGACGGGTGAGCAGTTCTTC. Encoded protein: CASSVTGEQFF.

The chain couples TRBV13 to TRBJ1-3, with D maybe TRBD1 (6 bases). Looked up from germline, CDR1 is PRHDT and CDR2 is FYEKMQ (reference sequence). The CDR3 is 16 amino acids. The germline V and J ends were trimmed by 5 bases and 6 bases, with 20 bases remaining between them. The CDR3, as DNA: TGTGCCAGCAGCCCTCGGGGGGGGCTATTGGAAAACACCATATATTTT. Protein: CASSPRGGLLENTIYF. Together with reference TRBV13 and TRBJ1-3, the CDR3 gives the full variable domain: AAGVIQSPRHLIKEKRETATLKCYPIPRHDTVYWYQQGPGQDPQFLISFYEKMQSDKGSIPDRFSAQQFSDYHSELNMSSLELGDSALYFCASSPRGGLLENTIYFGEGSWLTVV.

V usage is TRBV10-3 and J usage is TRBJ1-5; D unclear. In germline, CDR1 is ENHRY, CDR2 SYGVKD. The CDR3 covers 13 residues. Trimming removed 8 bases at V and 6 bases at J, with 14 bases between. The CDR3 bases are TGTGCCATCGGCGCCTCGGGTGGTCAGCCCCAGCATTTT. This sequence encodes CAIGASGGQPQHF.

In its sample, this clone was seen a few times. V is TRBV4-1 and J is TRBJ2-7; the D gene is possibly TRBD1 (5 bases). Germline V gene data show CDR1 as MGHRA and CDR2 as YSYEKL. The CDR3 loop spans 13 amino acids. Trimming cost V 2 bases and J 5 bases, with 10 bases left between them. CDR3 sequence reads: CASSQSGRDEQYF. In nucleotides, the CDR3 is TGCGCCAGCAGCCAATCAGGGCGCGACGAGCAGTACTTC.

Note on this clone: One junction end does not reproduce the germline sequence, and a read error may be involved. The chain carries TRBV29-1 and TRBJ2-4, with 9 bases fitting TRBD2. There are 13 residues in the CDR3. Germline-derived CDR1 and CDR2 are SQVTM and ANQGSEA. CDR3 amino acids: CSVGGLAKNSQYF. CDR3 bases: TGCAGCGTTGGGGGACTAGCCAAAAACAGTCAGTACTTC.

V gene TRBV27 combines with J gene TRBJ1-5; 9 bases fit TRBD1. Germline V gene lookup returns CDR1 MNHEY and CDR2 SMNVEV (reference sequence). Trimming at V came to 5 bases and at J to 4 bases, leaving 9 bases not matched to a gene. This CDR3 has 16 residues. The CDR3 sequence is CASSVGTGQGNQPQHF. The CDR3 DNA follows: TGTGCCAGCAGTGTGGGGACAGGGCAGGGTAATCAGCCCCAGCATTTT.

This rearrangement joins TRBV19 to TRBJ2-7; TRBD1 matches 8 bases. In germline, CDR1 is LNHDA, CDR2 SQIVND (reference sequence). With 3 bases clipped from V and 3 bases from J, the junction kept 7 bases outside the gene matches. The CDR3 has 15 amino acids. CDR3 DNA sequence: TGTGCCAGTAGTATGGGACAGGCTTCTCACTACGAGCAGTACTTC. Its protein is CASSMGQASHYEQYF.

V gene TRBV28 combines with J gene TRBJ2-7; 9 bases are shared with TRBD2. There are 14 residues in the CDR3. Germline V lookup: CDR1 MDHEN, CDR2 SYDVKM. Losses at the gene ends were 2 bases for V and 3 bases for J; bases not matched to a gene: 2. This CDR3 is CASSLLAGIYEQYF. As DNA, the CDR3 is TGTGCCAGCAGTTTACTAGCGGGAATCTACGAGCAGTACTTC. Based on the CDR3 plus reference TRBV28 and TRBJ2-7, the full variable domain is DVKVTQSSRYLVKRTGEKVFLECVQDMDHENMFWYRQDPGLGLRLIYFSYDVKMKEKGDIPEGYSVSREKKERFSLILESASTNQTSMYLCASSLLAGIYEQYFGPGTRLTVT.

This clone has just a few counts. This chain connects TRBV5-1 to TRBJ2-7, with D perhaps TRBD2 (6 bases). V lost 0 bases and J lost 3, with 10 bases in between. The germline V gene has CDR1 SGHRS and CDR2 YFSETQ. The CDR3 length is 14 residues. The DNA of the CDR3 is TGCGCCAGCAGCTTGGGCGGTAGCGGCTACGAGCAGTACTTC. It encodes CASSLGGSGYEQYF. The entire variable domain, with the rest obtained from reference TRBV5-1 and TRBJ2-7, is as follows: KAGVTQTPRYLIKTRGQQVTLSCSPISGHRSVSWYQQTPGQGLQFLFEYFSETQRNKGNFPGRFSGRQFSNSRSEMNVSTLELGDSALYLCASSLGGSGYEQYFGPGTRLTVT.

The chain is built from TRBV5-1 and TRBJ2-5, with no clear D. Germline-derived CDR1 and CDR2 are SGHRS and YFSETQ. V lost 4 bases, J lost 5 bases, and 15 bases lay in between. CDR3 length: 14 residues. The CDR3 spells CASSVDTNDETQYF. The DNA for the CDR3 is TGCGCCAGCAGCGTTGACACGAATGACGAGACCCAGTACTTC.

V usage is TRBV19 and J usage is TRBJ1-5, with D tentatively TRBD1 (5 bases). CDR3 length: 13 amino acids. The germline V and J ends were trimmed by 7 bases and 4 bases, with 11 bases remaining between them. The germline V gene encodes CDR1 LNHDA and CDR2 SQIVND (reference sequence). CDR3 in DNA: TGTGCCAGTAACCTCCGGGGGAATCAGCCCCAGCATTTT. Translation gives CASNLRGNQPQHF.

The J gene is TRBJ1-2, the V gene TRBV28; D remains unclear. Between the trimmed V and J ends, which lost 5 bases and 4 bases, there was a span of 5 bases. The germline V gene encodes CDR1 MDHEN and CDR2 SYDVKM. The length of the CDR3 is 11 residues. Here the CDR3 reads CASSPSYGYTF. CDR3 bases: TGTGCCAGCAGTCCTTCCTATGGCTACACCTTC.

The V gene is TRBV9, the J gene TRBJ2-5, with a possible D match to TRBD1 (6 bases). The V and J ends lost 5 bases and 5 bases respectively, with 16 bases between them. This CDR3 has 14 amino acids. Germline assignment: CDR1 SGDLS and CDR2 YYNGEE. The CDR3 region has the DNA TGTGCCAGCAGTATACAGGGCTGGGGGGAGACCCAGTACTTC. This sequence encodes CASSIQGWGETQYF.

This clone came up a few times. The chain couples TRBV30 to TRBJ1-5; a possible D gene is TRBD1 (5 bases). The germline V gene has CDR1 GTSNPN and CDR2 SVGIG (reference sequence). V was clipped by 7 bases and J by 0 bases, with 19 bases between them. The CDR3 has 16 amino acids. The CDR3 reads CAFRVASSYSNQPQHF. The DNA of the CDR3 is TGTGCCTTCAGGGTGGCCAGTTCCTATAGCAATCAGCCCCAGCATTTT.

The chain is built from TRBV5-4 and TRBJ2-5, with 7 positions matching TRBD1. Germline assignment: CDR1 SGHNT and CDR2 YYREEE (reference sequence). After removal of 4 bases from V and 5 bases from J, the junction contained 5 bases not matched to a gene. The CDR3 length is 13 residues. The CDR3 DNA reads as TGTGCCAGCAGCCGACAGGGATGGGAGACCCAGTACTTC. Translation: CASSRQGWETQYF.

The chain carries TRBV15 and TRBJ2-5; the D gene is possibly TRBD2 (5 bases). This CDR3 has 13 residues. The V gene's germline CDR1 is LNHNV and CDR2 YYDKDF (reference sequence). V was trimmed by 9 bases and J by 5 bases, leaving 16 bases between them. Written as DNA, the CDR3 is TGTGCCACGAGCGGTGGCGGCTGGGAGACCCAGTACTTC. It codes for CATSGGGWETQYF.

This chain links TRBV27 with TRBJ2-4, with 11 bases identical to TRBD2. CDR1 is MNHEY, CDR2 SMNVEV, per germline (reference sequence). Trimming cost V 6 bases and J 5 bases; bases outside gene matches: 3. The length of the CDR3 is 14 residues. The CDR3: CASRLAGVQNIQYF. CDR3 bases: TGTGCCAGCAGACTAGCGGGAGTCCAAAACATTCAGTACTTC.

J is TRBJ2-5 and V is TRBV7-8; 12 bases agree with TRBD2. Unmatched junction bases numbered 4, after V lost 1 base and J lost 1 base. Germline CDR1 SGHVS, CDR2 FQNEAQ. This CDR3 has 17 amino acids. CDR3 in DNA: TGTGCCAGCAGCTTAGGGCTAGCGGGAGGGTTCCAAGAGACCCAGTACTTC. Protein: CASSLGLAGGFQETQYF.

This sequence joins TRBV19 and TRBJ2-5; D might be TRBD1 (6 bases). The germline V gene has CDR1 LNHDA and CDR2 SQIVND (reference sequence). The CDR3 totals 13 residues. V shed 7 bases and J shed 2 bases, with 11 bases lying between them. The DNA for the CDR3 is TGTGCCAGTAATCAGGGGCGGCAAGAGACCCAGTACTTC. Amino acid sequence: CASNQGRQETQYF.

With respect to this clone: At one end, the junction sequence differs from germline, possibly due to a read error. The rearrangement links TRBV28 to TRBJ2-4; 8 bases are a match to TRBD2. CDR3 length equals 14 residues. Germline CDR1 reads MDHEN; CDR2 reads SYDVKM. CDR3 DNA sequence: TGTGCCAGCGCGTTGTTAGCGGGACAAAACAGTCAGTACTTC. As protein: CASALLAGQNSQYF.

This clone was detected only a few times. The chain employs TRBV11-1 and TRBJ1-5, with 7 bases fitting TRBD1. The CDR3 extends over 13 amino acids. With V trimmed by 5 bases and J by 7 bases, 5 bases remained unmatched. Germline assignment: CDR1 SGHAT and CDR2 FQDESV (reference sequence). The CDR3 DNA reads TGTGCCAGCAGCACAGGGGTGGAACAGCCCCAGCATTTT. Translated: CASSTGVEQPQHF.